The 24 T cell receptor beta chains listed next were all sequenced from one sample in a study of vaccination effects on CD4 cells after COVID-19 (dated by TCRdb to 2022 to 2024). These receptors' targets are unknown. After around ten days of culture, CD4+ T cells were isolated with the EasySep CD4+ T cell isolation kit. The library came from the immunoSEQ multiplex PCR assay. TCRdb took this table from immuneACCESS and kept in-frame rearrangements with V and J called. Such tables lack part of the clones; where checked against another copy, unresolved V genes explain under half of the gap, and the rest is unexplained. Present in this sample are around 60,000 clones, about 83% of which were seen just once. 3% to 3.5% of the sample is in the top ten clones. The specimen was CD4+ T cells from PBMCs cultured without peptide, collected before COVID-19 vaccination. The receptors come from a human donor who received a COVID-19 vaccine.

This clone was seen only a few times. This chain uses TRBV13 with TRBJ1-2, with D unclear. V lost 7 bases, J lost 6 bases, and 21 bases lay in between. Germline-derived CDR1 and CDR2 are PRHDT and FYEKMQ (reference sequence). This CDR3 is built from 15 residues. CDR3: CASNFPPGPRDGYTF. The CDR3 DNA is TGTGCCAGCAACTTCCCCCCCGGGCCGAGGGATGGCTACACCTTC.

The chain links TRBV7-3 to TRBJ2-2; 9 positions agree with TRBD1. CDR1 is SGHTA, CDR2 FQGTGA, per germline. The CDR3 totals 16 residues. The junction had 4 bases not matched to a gene; V was cut back by 0 bases and J by 5 bases. The CDR3: CASSLTTGGRTGELFF. CDR3 in DNA: TGTGCCAGCAGCTTAACTACAGGGGGCCGGACCGGGGAGCTGTTTTTT.

This clone was recorded only once. The rearrangement links TRBV27 to TRBJ2-1; 9 nucleotides align to TRBD1. Trimming removed 6 bases from V and 6 bases from J; junction bases left unmatched: 6. CDR3 length equals 14 residues. The germline V gene has CDR1 MNHEY and CDR2 SMNVEV (reference sequence). CDR3 protein: CASSEQGAINEQFF. The CDR3 DNA follows: TGTGCCAGCAGCGAACAGGGGGCGATCAATGAGCAGTTCTTC.

The chain joins TRBV19 to TRBJ1-6; perhaps TRBD1 as D (6 bases). The CDR3 is 13 amino acids. Per germline, CDR1 LNHDA and CDR2 SQIVND (reference sequence). Trimming stripped 5 bases from V and 7 bases from J, with 9 bases between. In nucleotides, the CDR3 is TGTGCCAGTAGTGGACAGTTAAATTCACCCCTCCACTTT. It translates to CASSGQLNSPLHF.

The V and J genes are TRBV9 and TRBJ2-1, with D maybe TRBD2 (7 bases). Trimming removed 0 bases from V and 5 bases from J, with 18 bases in between. This CDR3 is 17 amino acids long. Germline loops: CDR1 SGDLS, CDR2 YYNGEE. CDR3 sequence (DNA): TGTGCCAGCAGCGTAGCTTTGAACAGGGAGGGAAACAATGAGCAGTTCTTC. This encodes CASSVALNREGNNEQFF.

V and J are TRBV7-3 and TRBJ2-7, with 8 positions matching TRBD2. J gave up 6 bases and V 10 bases, and 14 bases lay outside the gene matches. This CDR3 is 14 amino acids long. Germline lookup yields CDR1 SGHTA and CDR2 FQGTGA. CDR3 in amino acids: CAIPDPGLAGEQYV. CDR3 DNA: TGTGCCATCCCGGACCCCGGACTAGCAGGCGAGCAGTACGTC.

The chain links TRBV28 to TRBJ1-4; TRBD1 aligns across 7 bases. CDR3 size: 16 residues. CDR1 MDHEN and CDR2 SYDVKM come from the germline V gene. V lost 8 bases, J lost 8 bases, and 17 bases stayed unmatched. CDR3 in amino acids: CASGASTGSRGEKLFF. Written as DNA, the CDR3 is TGTGCCAGCGGGGCCTCGACAGGGTCACGAGGGGAAAAACTGTTTTTT.

This chain links TRBV3-1 (or the pseudogene TRBV3-2) with TRBJ2-6; the match to TRBD1 covers 7 bases. The germline V gene encodes CDR1 LGHDT and CDR2 YNNKEL (reference sequence). Trimming cost V 4 bases and J 2 bases; bases outside gene matches: 5. This CDR3 comprises 16 residues. The CDR3 is CASSPFTGAGANVLTF. CDR3 nucleotide sequence: TGTGCCAGCAGCCCATTTACAGGGGCTGGGGCCAACGTCCTGACTTTC.

The chain has TRBV4-3 and TRBJ2-5; 11 bases align to TRBD1. The germline V gene has CDR1 LGHNA and CDR2 YSLEER. V shed 4 bases, J shed 5 bases, and the junction held 6 bases outside the gene matches. The CDR3 is made up of 15 amino acids. The CDR3 spells CASSRGQGGQETQYF. For the CDR3, the DNA is TGCGCCAGCAGCCGGGGACAGGGGGGCCAGGAGACCCAGTACTTC.

The rearrangement uses TRBV21-1 and TRBJ1-1; the DNA was not compared with TRBD1, the D call given in the table. TRBV21-1 is designated a pseudogene. The CDR3 runs 13 residues. The CDR3 DNA follows: TGTGCCAGCAGCGAACAAGATAACACTGAAGCTTTCTTT. Translating it yields CASSEQDNTEAFF.

The chain is built from TRBV5-4 and TRBJ2-5, with no clear D. CDR3 length: 11 residues. The germline V gene has CDR1 SGHNT and CDR2 YYREEE (reference sequence). V was pared by 0 bases and J by 3 bases, with 0 bases between. The CDR3 here is CASSLEETQYF. CDR3 in DNA: TGTGCCAGCAGCTTGGAAGAGACCCAGTACTTC.

This chain joins TRBV5-1 and TRBJ1-2, with D maybe TRBD1 (6 bases). V lost 4 bases and J lost 2, with 15 bases in between. Germline V gene lookup returns CDR1 SGHRS and CDR2 YFSETQ. The CDR3 covers 15 residues. CDR3 sequence reads: CASSPSMGGNYGYTF. CDR3 DNA sequence: TGCGCCAGCAGCCCCTCGATGGGGGGCAACTATGGCTACACCTTC.

The V call is TRBV5-1, the J call TRBJ2-3; D uncertain. The CDR3 length is 14 residues. Looked up from germline, CDR1 is SGHRS and CDR2 is YFSETQ. Trimming removed 4 bases at V and 2 bases at J, with 11 bases between. CDR3 region: CASSPRTVTDTQYF. The CDR3 DNA is TGCGCCAGCAGCCCAAGGACGGTCACAGATACGCAGTATTTT. Looking up the rest from reference TRBV5-1 and TRBJ2-3 gives the full variable domain: KAGVTQTPRYLIKTRGQQVTLSCSPISGHRSVSWYQQTPGQGLQFLFEYFSETQRNKGNFPGRFSGRQFSNSRSEMNVSTLELGDSALYLCASSPRTVTDTQYFGPGTRLTVL.

Comment on this clone: A read error may produce the germline difference seen at one junction end. The rearrangement links TRBV10-3 to TRBJ1-5; 7 nucleotides agree with TRBD1. Looked up from germline, CDR1 is ENHRY and CDR2 is SYGVKD. The CDR3 covers 13 residues. CDR3 residues: CAIRDRENQPQHF. The CDR3 nucleotides are TGTGCCATCCGTGACAGGGAGAATCAGCCCCAGCATTTT.

The CDR3 here is CASSVVGGQSTDTQYF. The CDR3 DNA sequence: TGTGCCAGCAGCGTAGTGGGGGGGCAAAGCACAGATACGCAGTATTTT. The chain couples TRBV9 to TRBJ2-3, with D tentatively TRBD2 (7 bases). The germline V and J ends were trimmed by 0 bases and 0 bases, with 11 bases remaining between them. Germline CDR1 reads SGDLS; CDR2 reads YYNGEE. CDR3 size: 16 residues.

J is TRBJ1-2 and V is TRBV21-1; the table names TRBD1, a call not compared with the DNA. TRBV21-1 counts as a pseudogene. CDR3 length: 16 amino acids. CDR3 sequence reads: CASSNGGTGNRRDYTF. DNA for the CDR3: TGTGCCAGCAGCAATGGTGGGACAGGGAATCGCAGGGACTACACCTTC.

CDR3 coding DNA: TGTGCCAGCAGGGACATCGCAAGCAATCAGCCCCAGCATTTT. Its protein is CASRDIASNQPQHF. This sequence joins TRBV2 and TRBJ1-5, with D possibly TRBD1 on 5 matching bases. CDR1 and CDR2 (germline): SNHLY, FYNNEI. This CDR3 comprises 14 residues. Trimming took 6 bases from V and 1 from J, leaving 10 bases between them.

V usage is TRBV3-1 (or the pseudogene TRBV3-2) and J usage is TRBJ1-2; TRBD1 aligns across 11 bases. Germline V gives CDR1 LGHDT, CDR2 YNNKEL (reference sequence). V was pared by 4 bases and J by 7 bases, with 8 bases of the junction left unmatched. The length of the CDR3 is 15 residues. In DNA, the CDR3 is TGTGCCAGCAGCCCCTGGACAGGGGGCGACGGTGGCTACACCTTC. Protein: CASSPWTGGDGGYTF.

V gene TRBV28 combines with J gene TRBJ1-1; 7 positions match TRBD1. With 6 bases clipped from V and 0 bases from J, the junction kept 16 bases outside the gene matches. Germline V gives CDR1 MDHEN, CDR2 SYDVKM. CDR3 length: 18 residues. The CDR3 sequence: CASREVTGTDIMNTEAFF. Here the CDR3 DNA reads TGTGCCAGCAGAGAGGTAACCGGGACAGATATAATGAACACTGAAGCTTTCTTT.

V usage is TRBV18 and J usage is TRBJ2-2, with a weak D call TRBD2 (5 bases). The ends were cut back, 0 bases at V and 3 bases at J, with 8 bases in the middle. Looked up from germline, CDR1 is KGHSH and CDR2 is LQKENI. The CDR3 runs to 15 residues. DNA of the CDR3: TGTGCCAGCTCACCACCGCCCGGGGACACCGGGGAGCTGTTTTTT. Translated: CASSPPPGDTGELFF.

V gene TRBV5-5 combines with J gene TRBJ2-1, with 9 bases fitting TRBD1. This CDR3 contains 15 residues. J was trimmed by 12 bases and V by 6 bases; bases with no gene match: 16. Germline CDR1 and CDR2: SGHKS and YYEKEE (reference sequence). The CDR3 region is CASTFAGTGPKGQFF. CDR3 DNA: TGTGCCAGCACCTTTGCCGGGACAGGGCCTAAGGGGCAGTTCTTC. Using reference TRBV5-5 and TRBJ2-1 for the parts outside the CDR3, the full variable domain is DAGVTQSPTHLIKTRGQQVTLRCSPISGHKSVSWYQQVLGQGPQFIFQYYEKEERGRGNFPDRFSARQFPNYSSELNVNALLLGDSALYLCASTFAGTGPKGQFFGPGTRLTVL.

The rearrangement links TRBV7-9 to TRBJ1-5, with a tentative D call TRBD1 (6 bases). CDR3 length equals 15 residues. Between the trimmed V and J ends, which lost 3 bases and 5 bases, there was a span of 14 bases. From germline, CDR1 is SEHNR and CDR2 FQNEAQ (reference sequence). The CDR3 DNA is TGTGCCAGCAGCTTTTCAGGGGACCTCGATCAGCCCCAGCATTTT. It specifies CASSFSGDLDQPQHF.

The gene calls are TRBV24-1 and TRBJ2-3; 7 bases line up with TRBD1. Germline V gene data show CDR1 as KGHDR and CDR2 as SFDVKD. This CDR3 spans 13 amino acids. J lost 1 base, V lost 8 bases, and 2 bases had no gene match. CDR3 sequence (DNA): TGTGCCACCAATACAGGGGGCACAGATACGCAGTATTTT. This translates into CATNTGGTDTQYF.

In its sample, this clone was seen once. The V and J genes are TRBV7-2 and TRBJ1-2; D gene unclear. This CDR3 has 15 amino acids. Germline V lookup: CDR1 SGHTA, CDR2 FQGNSA. V lost 6 bases and J 5 bases, leaving 19 bases between the germline ends. The CDR3: CASSFGRLNSYGYTF. The CDR3 coding sequence is TGTGCCAGCAGTTTCGGACGACTGAATTCATATGGCTACACCTTC. The full variable domain, rest sourced from reference TRBV7-2 and TRBJ1-2, is GAGVSQSPSNKVTEKGKDVELRCDPISGHTALYWYRQSLGQGLEFLIYFQGNSAPDKSGLPSDRFSAERTGGSVSTLTIQRTQQEDSAVYLCASSFGRLNSYGYTFGSGTRLTVV.